This is a list of T cell receptor beta chains from one sample in a study of cytomegalovirus exposure and HLA in healthy donors. TCRdb's copy holds only in-frame clones and misses some; the assay was immunoSEQ multiplex PCR. This table lists about 200,000 clones. Source material: PBMCs. These TCRs come from a young man in good health and CMV-seronegative. Each CDR3 is given without its conserved first and last residue. Each record gives: D gene, J gene, V gene, CDR3 protein. A D gene is named only where the DNA matches it firmly.

D: .; J: TRBJ1-2; V: TRBV11-2; CDR3: ASSLVASGRANYGYT
D: .; J: TRBJ2-1; V: TRBV5-6; CDR3: ASSLDVSRLYNEQF
D: TRBD2; J: TRBJ2-1; V: TRBV2; CDR3: ASSDQREVNEQF
D: .; J: TRBJ1-3; V: TRBV25-1; CDR3: ASSELTGLGNTIY
D: TRBD2; J: TRBJ2-1; V: TRBV5-6; CDR3: ASSLGLAGDWDEQF
D: TRBD1; J: TRBJ1-5; V: TRBV30; CDR3: AWATGEGQPQH
D: .; J: TRBJ1-1; V: TRBV14; CDR3: ASSQGSLGGEAF
D: .; J: TRBJ1-3; V: TRBV9; CDR3: ASSVAGGAGGNTIY
D: .; J: TRBJ2-4; V: TRBV7-9; CDR3: ASSPTGTYKNIQY
D: TRBD1; J: TRBJ2-2; V: TRBV7-3; CDR3: ASSPTGAGGYTGELF
D: .; J: TRBJ2-6; V: TRBV2; CDR3: ASSEARGGANVLT
D: TRBD1; J: TRBJ1-3; V: TRBV28; CDR3: ASSLSGTGAFLHSGNTIY
D: TRBD2; J: TRBJ2-3; V: TRBV11-3; CDR3: ASSLELAGGPGTDTQY
D: .; J: TRBJ2-6; V: TRBV29-1; CDR3: SVVTVSGANVLT
D: .; J: TRBJ1-5; V: TRBV15; CDR3: ATSVRTSPSAQH
D: TRBD1; J: TRBJ2-7; V: TRBV5-6; CDR3: ASSLWGQAYEQY
D: TRBD2; J: TRBJ2-2; V: TRBV7-9; CDR3: ASSPRGTSGGTGELF
D: TRBD1; J: TRBJ1-2; V: TRBV7-9; CDR3: ASSSQTGINYGYT
D: .; J: TRBJ2-1; V: TRBV19; CDR3: ASSPRGYNEQF
D: TRBD1; J: TRBJ1-2; V: TRBV6-5; CDR3: ASSSGQGIGGYT
D: .; J: TRBJ2-1; V: TRBV5-6; CDR3: ASSLVRGDREQF
D: TRBD2; J: TRBJ2-5; V: TRBV30; CDR3: AWSVGLAGLTQY
D: .; J: TRBJ1-3; V: TRBV9; CDR3: ASRGHSGNTIY
D: .; J: TRBJ2-2; V: TRBV7-8; CDR3: ASIGQGIISTGELF
D: TRBD2; J: TRBJ2-1; V: TRBV5-1; CDR3: ASSLDSLAAIYNEQF
D: .; J: TRBJ1-1; V: TRBV6-5; CDR3: ASSWTEGNTEAF
D: .; J: TRBJ2-1; V: TRBV15; CDR3: ATSRDTVRDEQF
D: .; J: TRBJ2-1; V: TRBV6-6; CDR3: ASSYGATGYYEQF
D: .; J: TRBJ1-4; V: TRBV11-2; CDR3: ASSATGNEKLF
D: .; J: TRBJ1-2; V: TRBV2; CDR3: ASSEADRYGYT
D: TRBD2; J: TRBJ2-3; V: TRBV28; CDR3: ASSQTSGVTDTQY
D: .; J: TRBJ1-4; V: TRBV9; CDR3: AGSETGHPYEKLF
D: TRBD1; J: TRBJ2-7; V: TRBV6-5; CDR3: ASSYSRDRAHEQY
D: TRBD1; J: TRBJ2-5; V: TRBV27; CDR3: ASRGTGVTQY
D: .; J: TRBJ1-1; V: TRBV6-5; CDR3: ASSFMTGTNTEAF
D: TRBD1; J: TRBJ1-1; V: TRBV28; CDR3: ASMAPTGGTEAF
D: .; J: TRBJ2-5; V: TRBV19; CDR3: ASSDRTVQETQY
D: TRBD1; J: TRBJ1-4; V: TRBV28; CDR3: ASWDRGQGEKLF
D: TRBD1; J: TRBJ2-7; V: TRBV2; CDR3: ASRRQGYEQY
D: TRBD2; J: TRBJ2-1; V: TRBV10-3; CDR3: AIGLSLAGVGNEQF
D: TRBD1; J: TRBJ1-1; V: TRBV11-3; CDR3: ASRPPGTAAEAF
D: TRBD2; J: TRBJ2-7; V: TRBV14; CDR3: ASKRGGAGAYSYEQY